One and the same sample provided the 8 T cell receptor beta chains below, sequenced in a study of blood T cell repertoires in COVID-19. Libraries were prepared by immunoSEQ multiplex PCR; TCRdb keeps only in-frame clonotypes and omits some of them. The table lists about 190,000 clones, about nine tenths of them singletons, with about 1.1% in the top ten. The source material was peripheral blood. These receptors were taken from a man under 40 with acute or convalescent COVID-19.

V gene TRBV11-3 combines with J gene TRBJ2-5, with 9 positions matching TRBD2. CDR3 length equals 16 residues. With 1 base clipped from V and 2 bases from J, the junction kept 5 bases outside the gene matches. Per the germline V gene, CDR1 is SGHNT and CDR2 is YENEEA. The CDR3 is CASSLGVSGGQETQYF. CDR3 bases: TGTGCCAGCAGCTTAGGTGTTAGCGGGGGACAAGAGACCCAGTACTTC.

The chain combines TRBV9 with TRBJ1-2, with TRBD1 identical over 7 bases. The V gene's germline CDR1 is SGDLS and CDR2 YYNGEE. The CDR3 spans 13 residues. Trimming removed 4 bases from V and 2 bases from J; junction bases left unmatched: 2. The CDR3 region has the DNA TGTGCCAGCAGCAGGGGACAGAACTATGGCTACACCTTC. This encodes CASSRGQNYGYTF.

This sequence joins TRBV27 and TRBJ1-5; 10 bases fit TRBD1. From germline, CDR1 is MNHEY and CDR2 SMNVEV (reference sequence). The CDR3 extends over 15 amino acids. With V trimmed by 5 bases and J by 5 bases, 6 bases remained unmatched. The DNA of the CDR3 is TGTGCCAGCAGTGGGACAGGGGCTGGCGATCAGCCCCAGCATTTT. It specifies CASSGTGAGDQPQHF.

The chain joins TRBV13 to TRBJ2-3, with D perhaps matching TRBD2 (6 bases). From germline, CDR1 is PRHDT and CDR2 FYEKMQ (reference sequence). The CDR3 is made up of 16 amino acids. Trimming stripped 1 base from V and 5 bases from J, with 16 bases between. This chain's CDR3 is CASSLVVADLRDTQYF. The CDR3 region has the DNA TGTGCCAGCAGCTTAGTTGTAGCGGACCTCCGAGATACGCAGTATTTT. Based on the CDR3 plus reference TRBV13 and TRBJ2-3, the full variable domain is AAGVIQSPRHLIKEKRETATLKCYPIPRHDTVYWYQQGPGQDPQFLISFYEKMQSDKGSIPDRFSAQQFSDYHSELNMSSLELGDSALYFCASSLVVADLRDTQYFGPGTRLTVL.

The V call is TRBV5-1, the J call TRBJ1-1; TRBD1 matches 8 bases. Germline V gene lookup returns CDR1 SGHRS and CDR2 YFSETQ. The CDR3 consists of 15 residues. V gave up 4 bases and J gave up 0 bases; unmatched junction bases: 5. The chain's CDR3 is CASSSGQGLNTEAFF. The CDR3 DNA sequence: TGCGCCAGCAGCAGCGGACAGGGCTTGAACACTGAAGCTTTCTTT.

The chain couples TRBV13 to TRBJ2-1; 8 bases are shared with TRBD2. This CDR3 contains 20 residues. In germline, CDR1 is PRHDT, CDR2 FYEKMQ (reference sequence). The junction had 20 bases not matched to a gene; V was cut back by 0 bases and J by 7 bases. The CDR3 protein is CASSLGLGRSGRGGENEQFF. The CDR3 region has the DNA TGTGCCAGCAGCTTAGGCCTCGGGAGGAGCGGGAGAGGGGGGGAGAATGAGCAGTTCTTC. Supplemented by reference TRBV13 and TRBJ2-1, the full variable domain reads AAGVIQSPRHLIKEKRETATLKCYPIPRHDTVYWYQQGPGQDPQFLISFYEKMQSDKGSIPDRFSAQQFSDYHSELNMSSLELGDSALYFCASSLGLGRSGRGGENEQFFGPGTRLTVL.

V usage is TRBV19 and J usage is TRBJ2-3; 8 bases are shared with TRBD1. V dropped 5 bases and J dropped 5; count of bases not matched to a gene: 12. CDR1 and CDR2 from the germline V gene are LNHDA and SQIVND (reference sequence). The CDR3 spans 16 residues. The CDR3: CASSFPRTGSIDTQYF. In DNA form, the CDR3 reads TGTGCCAGTAGTTTCCCTAGGACAGGGAGTATAGATACGCAGTATTTT.

V usage is TRBV11-2 and J usage is TRBJ2-7; 7 bases align to TRBD2. The CDR3 has 16 amino acids. From germline, CDR1 is SGHAT and CDR2 FQNNGV. V was clipped by 0 bases and J by 2 bases; unmatched bases: 7. CDR3: CASSLDLASGAYEQYF. The DNA for the CDR3 is TGTGCCAGCAGCTTAGATTTGGCTAGCGGAGCCTACGAGCAGTACTTC.